These 24 T cell receptor beta chains share one sample of origin, sequenced in a study of cytomegalovirus exposure and HLA in healthy donors. PCR amplification relied on 60 Vbeta primers (plus 13 Jbeta primers). Repertoires were generated with immunoSEQ multiplex PCR, while TCRdb's copy carries only in-frame clones and drops some. The sample has 150,000 to 200,000 clones; roughly 90% are singletons. Source material: PBMCs. The receptors derive from a boy aged 2 to 9 in good health and CMV-seronegative.

The chain combines TRBV6-1 with TRBJ2-3; D might be TRBD2 (6 bases). Trimming removed 5 bases from V and 4 bases from J, with 13 bases in between. The CDR3 sequence is 14 residues long. CDR1 MNHNS and CDR2 SASEGT come from the germline V gene. The CDR3 loop is CASSPGSLADTQYF. CDR3 in DNA: TGTGCCAGCAGTCCCGGGAGCCTGGCAGATACGCAGTATTTT.

The V and J genes are TRBV5-1 and TRBJ2-3; D not resolved. CDR1 is SGHRS, CDR2 YFSETQ, per germline. Trimming took 2 bases from V and 2 from J, leaving 3 bases between them. The CDR3 length is 12 residues. The CDR3 coding sequence is TGCGCCAGCAGCTTCTCCACAGATACGCAGTATTTT. This translates into CASSFSTDTQYF. The variable domain in full, completed from reference TRBV5-1 and TRBJ2-3, reads KAGVTQTPRYLIKTRGQQVTLSCSPISGHRSVSWYQQTPGQGLQFLFEYFSETQRNKGNFPGRFSGRQFSNSRSEMNVSTLELGDSALYLCASSFSTDTQYFGPGTRLTVL.

This chain joins TRBV10-1 and TRBJ1-1, with D perhaps TRBD1 (5 bases). Trimming shortened V by 6 bases and J by 1 base, and 15 bases separated the two germline ends. Germline CDR1 WNHNN, CDR2 SYGVQD (reference sequence). This CDR3 has 15 residues. Here the CDR3 reads CASRKGLAPNTEAFF. The CDR3 DNA sequence: TGCGCCAGCAGAAAGGGACTTGCCCCGAACACTGAAGCTTTCTTT.

The CDR3 loop reads CASSRRGDTEAFF. The CDR3 nucleotides read TGTGCCAGCAGCCGGCGGGGCGACACTGAAGCTTTCTTT. V usage is TRBV7-9 and J usage is TRBJ1-1; D might be TRBD1 (5 bases). The CDR3 has 13 residues. Trimming took off 5 bases at V and 3 bases at J, with 10 bases between the two ends. Germline loops: CDR1 SEHNR, CDR2 FQNEAQ (reference sequence). The whole variable domain, filled in from reference TRBV7-9 and TRBJ1-1, reads DTGVSQNPRHKITKRGQNVTFRCDPISEHNRLYWYRQTLGQGPEFLTYFQNEAQLEKSRLLSDRFSAERPKGSFSTLEIQRTEQGDSAMYLCASSRRGDTEAFFGQGTRLTVV.

V is TRBV28 and J is TRBJ1-2; D is uncertain. Trimming cost V 3 bases and J 6 bases, with 2 bases left between them. The germline V gene encodes CDR1 MDHEN and CDR2 SYDVKM. The CDR3 extends over 10 amino acids. Here the CDR3 reads CASSFNGYTF. The CDR3 nucleotides are TGTGCCAGCAGTTTTAATGGCTACACCTTC.

The gene calls are TRBV27 and TRBJ2-7; maybe TRBD2 (6 bases). V lost 4 bases and J 2 bases, leaving 15 bases between the germline ends. Germline V gene sequence: CDR1 MNHEY, CDR2 SMNVEV (reference sequence). The CDR3 sequence is 15 residues long. The CDR3 DNA is TGTGCCAGCAGTTCGGCGGGGAGTACGACCTACGAGCAGTACTTC. Translating gives CASSSAGSTTYEQYF.

This chain connects TRBV5-1 to TRBJ1-6; 8 nucleotides line up with TRBD1. V was clipped by 0 bases and J by 8 bases; unmatched bases: 7. Germline values: CDR1 SGHRS, CDR2 YFSETQ. The CDR3 covers 16 residues. In DNA, the CDR3 is TGCGCCAGCAGCTTGGAGTCGAGGACAGGGTATTCACCCCTCCACTTT. Residues: CASSLESRTGYSPLHF.

The chain joins TRBV7-3 to TRBJ2-3; 10 bases match TRBD2. CDR1 SGHTA and CDR2 FQGTGA come from the germline V gene. Trimming cost V 5 bases and J 4 bases; bases outside gene matches: 6. The CDR3 length is 15 residues. CDR3 amino acids: CASSPIAGGSDTQYF. DNA of the CDR3: TGTGCCAGCAGCCCTATAGCGGGAGGTTCAGATACGCAGTATTTT.

Here the CDR3 reads CASSLLMHLGVTEQYF. Here the CDR3 DNA reads TGTGCCAGCAGTTTATTGATGCACCTCGGGGTAACCGAGCAGTACTTC. The chain joins TRBV27 to TRBJ2-7, with D possibly being TRBD2 (5 bases). This CDR3 contains 16 residues. V was shortened by 1 base and J by 6 bases, with 19 bases between the two germline ends. CDR1 MNHEY and CDR2 SMNVEV come from the germline V gene (reference sequence).

The chain carries TRBV2 and TRBJ2-7; unclear D gene. Germline V gene lookup returns CDR1 SNHLY and CDR2 FYNNEI. Trimming cost V 2 bases and J 0 bases, with 8 bases left between them. The CDR3 consists of 14 residues. Here the CDR3 reads CASSESLASYEQYF. The CDR3 nucleotides read TGTGCCAGCAGTGAATCCTTAGCCTCCTACGAGCAGTACTTC.

The rearrangement uses TRBV5-6 and TRBJ2-3; TRBD2 matches 12 bases. The CDR3 is 17 amino acids. Germline CDR1 is SGHDT and CDR2 is YYEEEE. V was clipped by 3 bases and J by 1 base; unmatched bases: 6. CDR3 sequence: CASSSRLAGVRTDTQYF. The CDR3 DNA is TGTGCCAGCAGCTCCAGACTAGCGGGGGTTCGCACAGATACGCAGTATTTT.

This clone was found once. The CDR3 DNA reads as TGTGCCAGCTCACAGGAGCGGGAGAACAATGAGCAGTTCTTC. Protein product: CASSQERENNEQFF. The rearrangement joins TRBV18 to TRBJ2-1; 8 bases map to TRBD2. Trimming removed 4 bases from V and 5 bases from J; junction bases left unmatched: 4. The CDR3 covers 14 residues. The germline CDR1 and CDR2 sequences are KGHSH and LQKENI.

The chain uses TRBV11-3 and TRBJ2-7, with 7 bases lining up with TRBD1. V lost 1 base, J lost 0 bases, and 3 bases stayed unmatched. From germline, CDR1 is SGHNT and CDR2 YENEEA. The CDR3 contains 15 residues. Here the CDR3 reads CASSLGQGGSYEQYF. CDR3 DNA sequence: TGTGCCAGCAGCTTAGGACAGGGTGGCTCCTACGAGCAGTACTTC.

The rearrangement joins TRBV6-1 to TRBJ1-2; TRBD1 might be the D (5 bases). From germline, CDR1 is MNHNS and CDR2 SASEGT. This CDR3 contains 13 residues. Deletions cut 6 bases from V and 3 bases from J, with 11 bases between. CDR3 loop: CASRPTGDYGYTF. The CDR3 nucleotides are TGTGCCAGCAGACCCACAGGAGACTATGGCTACACCTTC.

The V gene is TRBV11-2, the J gene TRBJ2-1; possibly TRBD1 for D (6 bases). V was cut by 1 base and J by 5 bases, with 12 bases left in between. This CDR3 contains 15 residues. The germline V gene encodes CDR1 SGHAT and CDR2 FQNNGV. This CDR3 is CASSLGQGFNNEQFF. CDR3 DNA sequence: TGTGCCAGCAGCTTAGGTCAGGGGTTTAACAATGAGCAGTTCTTC.

The rearrangement joins TRBV25-1 to TRBJ1-2, with a tentative D call TRBD1 (6 bases). The V end was cut by 6 bases, the J end by 8 bases, with 28 bases between. Germline CDR1 is MGHDK and CDR2 is SYGVNS. CDR3 length equals 17 residues. The CDR3 here is CASSRTPGEGGLTGYTF. The DNA of the CDR3 is TGTGCCAGCAGCCGAACCCCCGGGGAGGGGGGCTTGACGGGCTACACCTTC.

This clone was counted a few times. The chain employs TRBV6-1 and TRBJ1-4; 7 nucleotides agree with TRBD1. CDR1 MNHNS and CDR2 SASEGT come from the germline V gene. This CDR3 is built from 13 residues. V shed 8 bases, J shed 5 bases, and the junction held 5 bases outside the gene matches. CDR3 protein: CASRQGGNEKLFF. The DNA of the CDR3 is TGTGCCAGCCGCCAGGGGGGAAATGAAAAACTGTTTTTT.

The rearrangement links TRBV28 to TRBJ2-2; D is unresolved. This CDR3 has 16 amino acids. Trimming took 1 base from V and 6 from J, leaving 15 bases between them. Germline V CDR1 and CDR2: MDHEN, SYDVKM. This CDR3 reads CASSLYATSWAGELFF. The CDR3 DNA follows: TGTGCCAGCAGTTTATACGCGACTTCGTGGGCCGGGGAGCTGTTTTTT.

The V and J genes are TRBV6-4 and TRBJ1-4; 9 bases fit TRBD1. Germline loops: CDR1 MRHNA, CDR2 SNTAGT. This CDR3 spans 15 amino acids. V lost 3 bases and J lost 7; bases outside the gene matches: 6. CDR3 in DNA: TGTGCCAGCAGTGAGTCCGGGACAGGGCGTGAAAAACTGTTTTTT. Amino acids: CASSESGTGREKLFF.

This clone occurred once. V and J are TRBV6-5 and TRBJ1-6; D gene ambiguous. The CDR3 is 14 residues long. Germline-derived CDR1 and CDR2 are MNHEY and SVGAGI. Trimming left V 6 bases short and J 7 bases short, with 13 bases between. In DNA form, the CDR3 reads TGTGCCAGCAGCCGCTCCGGGAGGAATTCACCCCTCCACTTT. It translates to CASSRSGRNSPLHF.

The chain's CDR3 is CASSPEGLSYGYTF. CDR3 nucleotides: TGTGCCAGCTCACCGGAGGGATTGAGCTATGGCTACACCTTC. J is TRBJ1-2 and V is TRBV18; D unresolved. The CDR3 is made up of 14 amino acids. The ends were cut back, 3 bases at V and 4 bases at J, with 12 bases in the middle. Germline CDR1 is KGHSH and CDR2 is LQKENI.

This rearrangement joins TRBV6-1 to TRBJ2-7, with TRBD1 matching 9 bases. With V trimmed by 3 bases and J by 5 bases, 2 bases remained unmatched. CDR1 and CDR2 from the germline V gene are MNHNS and SASEGT. This CDR3 contains 13 residues. As DNA, the CDR3 is TGTGCCAGCAGTGACGGGACAGGGAACGAGCAGTACTTC. Its translation: CASSDGTGNEQYF.

The chain recombines TRBV4-2 with TRBJ2-2; D unresolved. The germline gives CDR1 LGHNA, CDR2 YNFKEQ. The germline V and J ends were trimmed by 1 base and 3 bases, with 9 bases remaining between them. The CDR3 totals 15 residues. The CDR3 sequence: CASSQAGFDTGELFF. The CDR3 DNA is TGTGCCAGCAGCCAAGCAGGTTTTGACACCGGGGAGCTGTTTTTT.

The chain carries TRBV28 and TRBJ2-4; 7 bases are a match to TRBD1. V was pared by 3 bases and J by 0 bases, with 14 bases of the junction left unmatched. CDR3 size: 19 residues. CDR1 is MDHEN, CDR2 SYDVKM, per germline. The CDR3 spells CASSFRDSQYFLAKNIQYF. The DNA for the CDR3 is TGTGCCAGCAGTTTCCGGGACAGCCAATATTTTCTAGCCAAAAACATTCAGTACTTC. Together with reference TRBV28 and TRBJ2-4, the CDR3 gives the full variable domain: DVKVTQSSRYLVKRTGEKVFLECVQDMDHENMFWYRQDPGLGLRLIYFSYDVKMKEKGDIPEGYSVSREKKERFSLILESASTNQTSMYLCASSFRDSQYFLAKNIQYFGAGTRLSVL.